Listed here are 8 T cell receptor beta chains from one sample, sequenced in a study of T cells after yellow fever vaccination (dated by TCRdb to the late 2010s). Libraries were prepared through 5' RACE. TCRdb lists the instrument as Illumina HiSeq 2500. Starting from the raw public reads, TCRdb applied fastp trimming at Q25, assembled clones with MiXCR and retained in-frame beta chains. All rows with the same CDR3 protein become a single entry with the most common DNA and genes. A total of approximately 150,000 distinct CDR3 sequences appear in this sample, 7.7% of them only once. The biggest ten clones account for less than 0.95% of the sample. The meaning of the sample's treatment or condition label: live attenuated yellow fever vaccine strain. The source material was CD4+ T cells sorted from PBMCs, sampled 5 days after the yellow fever booster vaccination. Receptor source: a man aged 25-45 years who received the YFV17D yellow fever vaccine.

This clonotype was recorded at least ten times. The V and J genes are TRBV6-2 or TRBV6-3 and TRBJ2-3, with TRBD1 matching 8 bases. V shed 8 bases and J 3 bases; nucleotides not matched to a gene: 4. The CDR3 totals 13 residues. Germline CDR1 and CDR2: MNHEY and SVGEGT. CDR3 DNA sequence: TGTGCCAGCTTTCGACAGGGGACAGATACGCAGTATTTT. It encodes CASFRQGTDTQYF.

This clonotype came up a few times. The chain uses TRBV4-2 and TRBJ2-5; D is unclear. The V gene lost 3 bases and the J gene lost 2 bases, with 10 bases spanning the gap. The CDR3 is 14 residues long. Germline CDR1 and CDR2: LGHNA and YNFKEQ. Written as DNA, the CDR3 is TGTGCCAGCAGCCAGGCAACTCATCAAGAGACCCAGTACTTC. This sequence encodes CASSQATHQETQYF.

This clonotype was observed many times. The chain combines TRBV5-1 with TRBJ2-5, with D perhaps TRBD1 or TRBD2 (5 bases each). V was shortened by 7 bases and J by 7 bases, with 20 bases between the two germline ends. Germline V lookup: CDR1 SGHRS, CDR2 YFSETQ. The CDR3 contains 14 residues. Here the CDR3 reads CASQRRGAEGTQYF. CDR3 in DNA: TGCGCCAGCCAACGTCGGGGCGCAGAGGGGACCCAGTACTTC.

This clonotype was picked up many times. V usage is TRBV5-1 and J usage is TRBJ2-7; D call uncertain. Germline lookup yields CDR1 SGHRS and CDR2 YFSETQ. This CDR3 is 14 amino acids long. V lost 1 base to trimming and J lost 0 bases, with 8 bases between them. The CDR3 bases are TGCGCCAGCAGCTTGAGGCAGGACTCCTACGAGCAGTACTTC. This codes for CASSLRQDSYEQYF.

This clonotype was counted many times. V and J are TRBV18 and TRBJ2-7, with TRBD1 matching 9 bases. Germline values: CDR1 KGHSH, CDR2 LQKENI. V shed 2 bases and J 4 bases; nucleotides not matched to a gene: 9. The CDR3 loop spans 16 amino acids. CDR3 protein: CASSPSVGTGTYEQYF. The CDR3 DNA follows: TGTGCCAGCTCACCATCCGTGGGGACAGGGACATACGAGCAGTACTTC.

The chain is built from TRBV20-1 and TRBJ2-1; D uncertain. CDR1 is DFQATT and CDR2 is SNEGSKA in the germline V gene (reference sequence). The CDR3 loop spans 16 amino acids. V was trimmed by 2 bases and J by 2 bases, leaving 16 bases between them. The CDR3 sequence: CSARSASSWAYNEQFF. In nucleotides, the CDR3 is TGCAGTGCTAGATCGGCATCGTCTTGGGCCTACAATGAGCAGTTCTTC.

This clonotype has ten or more counts. The gene calls are TRBV29-1 and TRBJ2-5, with a possible D match to TRBD1 (5 bases). The germline V gene encodes CDR1 SQVTM and CDR2 ANQGSEA. This CDR3 has 12 amino acids. V shed 7 bases and J shed 1 base, with 10 bases lying between them. CDR3 residues: CSADRFQETQYF. CDR3 in DNA: TGCAGCGCAGACAGATTCCAAGAGACCCAGTACTTC.

This clonotype was observed a handful of times. V gene TRBV15 combines with J gene TRBJ2-5, with 8 bases that match TRBD1. The length of the CDR3 is 15 residues. The V segment lost 0 bases and the J segment 5 bases; nucleotides outside the gene matches: 5. In germline, CDR1 is LNHNV, CDR2 YYDKDF (reference sequence). CDR3 coding DNA: TGTGCCACCAGCAGAGACGCAGGGGGCGGGGAGACCCAGTACTTC. Its translation is CATSRDAGGGETQYF.